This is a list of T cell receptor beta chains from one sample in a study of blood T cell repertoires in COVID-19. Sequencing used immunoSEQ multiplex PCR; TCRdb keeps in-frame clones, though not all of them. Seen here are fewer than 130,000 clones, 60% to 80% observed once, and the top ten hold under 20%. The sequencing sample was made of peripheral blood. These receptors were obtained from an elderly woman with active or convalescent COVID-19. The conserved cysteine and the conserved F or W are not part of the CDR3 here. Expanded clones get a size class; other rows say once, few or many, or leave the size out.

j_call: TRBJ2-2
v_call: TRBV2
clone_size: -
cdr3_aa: ASQIGGPAGELF

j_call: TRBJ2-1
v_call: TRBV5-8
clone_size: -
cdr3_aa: ASSFLPGTSGSRGF

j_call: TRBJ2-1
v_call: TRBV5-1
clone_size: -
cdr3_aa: ASSLVAGNNEQF

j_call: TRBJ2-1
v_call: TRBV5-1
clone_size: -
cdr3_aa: ASSDTGTGNEQF

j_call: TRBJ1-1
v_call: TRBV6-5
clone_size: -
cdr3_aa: ASSYWGTGGTEAF

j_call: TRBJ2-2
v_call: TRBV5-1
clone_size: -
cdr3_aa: ASSPGVREELF

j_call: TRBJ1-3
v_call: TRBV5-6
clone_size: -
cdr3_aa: ASSLVRDSGNTIY

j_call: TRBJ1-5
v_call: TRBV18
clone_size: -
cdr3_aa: ASSSLGQGYQPQH

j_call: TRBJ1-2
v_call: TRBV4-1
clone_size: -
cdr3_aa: ASSQAVRRGYGYT

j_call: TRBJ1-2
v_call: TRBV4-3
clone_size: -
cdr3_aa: ASSQDWGEGDYGYT

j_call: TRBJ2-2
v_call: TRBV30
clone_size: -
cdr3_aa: AWSVGTGGIGELF

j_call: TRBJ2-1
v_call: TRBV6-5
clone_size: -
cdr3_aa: ASSYSKWTNNEQF

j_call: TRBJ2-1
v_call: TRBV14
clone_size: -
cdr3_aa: ASSQGHHPNYNEQF

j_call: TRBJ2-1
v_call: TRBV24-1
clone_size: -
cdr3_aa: ATSDPGGGSEQF

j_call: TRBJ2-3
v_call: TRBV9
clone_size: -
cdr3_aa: ASSAYHLAADTQY

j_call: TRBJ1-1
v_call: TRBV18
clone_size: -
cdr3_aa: ASSPDREKIEAF

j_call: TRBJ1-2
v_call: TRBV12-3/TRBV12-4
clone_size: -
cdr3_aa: ASSFVRVDGYT

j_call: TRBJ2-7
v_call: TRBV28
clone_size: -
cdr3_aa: ASSGGYMGDYEQY

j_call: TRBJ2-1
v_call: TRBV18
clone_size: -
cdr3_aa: ASSPRAEYNEQF

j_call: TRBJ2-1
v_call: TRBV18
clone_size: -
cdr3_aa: ASSPPHLASNHEQF

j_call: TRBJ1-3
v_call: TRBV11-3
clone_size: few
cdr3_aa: ASSLVLFGSDHRNTIY

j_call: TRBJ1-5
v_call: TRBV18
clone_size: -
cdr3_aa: ASSPRAGLDQPQH

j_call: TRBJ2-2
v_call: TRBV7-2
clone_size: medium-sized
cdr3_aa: ASSPGVLNTGELF

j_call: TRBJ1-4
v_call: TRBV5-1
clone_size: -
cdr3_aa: ASSSQGAFGEKLF

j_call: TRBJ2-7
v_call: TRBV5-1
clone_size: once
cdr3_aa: ASSLGGPVTYEQY

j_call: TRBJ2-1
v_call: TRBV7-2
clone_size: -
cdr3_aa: ASSSGTGYEQF

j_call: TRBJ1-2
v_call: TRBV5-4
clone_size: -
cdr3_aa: ASSLVGGPSGYT

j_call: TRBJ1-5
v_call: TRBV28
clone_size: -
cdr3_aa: ASSLGATGSLGPQH

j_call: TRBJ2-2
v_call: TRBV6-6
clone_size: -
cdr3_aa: ASSFSGAGELF

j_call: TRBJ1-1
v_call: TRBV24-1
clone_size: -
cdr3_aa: ATSASGVTEAF

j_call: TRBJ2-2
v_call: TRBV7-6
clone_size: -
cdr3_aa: ASSLQRTNTGELF

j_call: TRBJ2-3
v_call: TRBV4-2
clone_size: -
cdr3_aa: ASSQARQSTDTQY

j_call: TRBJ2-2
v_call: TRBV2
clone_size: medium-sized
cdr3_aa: ASSVAGELF

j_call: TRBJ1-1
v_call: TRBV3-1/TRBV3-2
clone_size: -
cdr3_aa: ASSHWDREGTEAF

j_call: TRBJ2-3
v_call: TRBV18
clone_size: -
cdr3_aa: ASSPFQVTGPTDTQY

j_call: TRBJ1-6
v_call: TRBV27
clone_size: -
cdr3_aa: ASSIRPGQGGSPLH

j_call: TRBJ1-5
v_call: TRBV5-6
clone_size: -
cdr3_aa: ASSQQGLPQH

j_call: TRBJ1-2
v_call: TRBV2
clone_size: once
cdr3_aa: ASTDRARGYGYT

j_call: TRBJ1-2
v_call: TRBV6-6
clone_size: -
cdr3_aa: ASIRTGYGYT

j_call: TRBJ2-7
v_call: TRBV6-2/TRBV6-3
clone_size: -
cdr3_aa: ASSSNQGPGNEQY

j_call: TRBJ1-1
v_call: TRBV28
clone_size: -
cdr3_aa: ASHQDTEAF

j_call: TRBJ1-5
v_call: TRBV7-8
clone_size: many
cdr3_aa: ASSLWGESNQPQH

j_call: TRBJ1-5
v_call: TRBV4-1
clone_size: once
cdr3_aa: ASSQLTGLSNQPQH

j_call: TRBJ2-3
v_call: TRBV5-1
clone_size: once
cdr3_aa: ASSFPSGSTDTQY

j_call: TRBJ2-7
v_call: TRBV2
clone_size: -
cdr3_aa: ASSRDRGFEQY

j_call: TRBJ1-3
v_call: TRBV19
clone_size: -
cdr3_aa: ASSINAGMSGNTIY

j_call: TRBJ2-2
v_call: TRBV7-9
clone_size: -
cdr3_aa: ASSLVEGYTGELF

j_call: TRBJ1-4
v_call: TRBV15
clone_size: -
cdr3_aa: ATSRDPREGEKLF

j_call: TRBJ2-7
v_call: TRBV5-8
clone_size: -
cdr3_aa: ASSFGSGSNEQY